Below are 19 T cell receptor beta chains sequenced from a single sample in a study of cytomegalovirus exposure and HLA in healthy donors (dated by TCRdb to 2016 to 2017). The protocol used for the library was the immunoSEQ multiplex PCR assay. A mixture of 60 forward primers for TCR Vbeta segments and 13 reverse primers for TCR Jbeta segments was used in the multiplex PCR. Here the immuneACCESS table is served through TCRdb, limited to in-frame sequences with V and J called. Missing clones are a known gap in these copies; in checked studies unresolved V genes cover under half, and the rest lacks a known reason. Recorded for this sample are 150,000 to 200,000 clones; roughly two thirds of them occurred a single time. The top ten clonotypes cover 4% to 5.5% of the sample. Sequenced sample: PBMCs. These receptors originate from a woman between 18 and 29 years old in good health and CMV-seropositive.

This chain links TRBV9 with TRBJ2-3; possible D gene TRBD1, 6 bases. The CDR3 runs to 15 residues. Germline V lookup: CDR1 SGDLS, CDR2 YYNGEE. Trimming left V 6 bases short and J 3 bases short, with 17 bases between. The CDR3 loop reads CASNPGAIRTDTQYF. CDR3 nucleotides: TGTGCCAGCAATCCAGGGGCTATAAGGACAGATACGCAGTATTTT.

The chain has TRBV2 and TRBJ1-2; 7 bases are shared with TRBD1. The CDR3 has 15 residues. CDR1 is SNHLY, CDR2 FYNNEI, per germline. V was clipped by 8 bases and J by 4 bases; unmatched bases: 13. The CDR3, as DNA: TGTGCCAGCCAAAGACAGGGATCGGGTGGCTATGGCTACACCTTC. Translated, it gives CASQRQGSGGYGYTF.

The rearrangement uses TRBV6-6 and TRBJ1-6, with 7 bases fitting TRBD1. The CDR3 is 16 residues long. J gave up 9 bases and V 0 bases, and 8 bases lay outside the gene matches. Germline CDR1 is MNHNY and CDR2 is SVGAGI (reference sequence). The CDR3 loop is CASSYSYRDSFSPLHF. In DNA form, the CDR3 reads TGTGCCAGCAGTTACTCGTACCGGGACAGTTTTTCACCCCTCCACTTT.

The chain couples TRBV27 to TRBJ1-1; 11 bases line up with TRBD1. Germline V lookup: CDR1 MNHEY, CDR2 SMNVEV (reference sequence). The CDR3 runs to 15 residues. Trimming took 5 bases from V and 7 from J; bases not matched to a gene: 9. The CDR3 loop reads CASSLAGTGGFEAFF. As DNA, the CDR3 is TGTGCCAGCAGTCTTGCCGGGACAGGGGGATTTGAAGCTTTCTTT.

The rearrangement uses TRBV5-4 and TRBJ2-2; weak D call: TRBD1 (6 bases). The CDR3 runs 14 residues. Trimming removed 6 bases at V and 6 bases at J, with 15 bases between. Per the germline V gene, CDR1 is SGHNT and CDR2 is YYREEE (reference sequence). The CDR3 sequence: CASTRQERAGELFF. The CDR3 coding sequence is TGTGCCAGCACCAGACAGGAGAGGGCCGGGGAGCTGTTTTTT.

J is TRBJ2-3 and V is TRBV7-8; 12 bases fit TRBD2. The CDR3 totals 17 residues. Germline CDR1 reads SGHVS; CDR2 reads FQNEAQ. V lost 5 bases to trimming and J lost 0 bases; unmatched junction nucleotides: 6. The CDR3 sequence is CASSTLLAGGSTDTQYF. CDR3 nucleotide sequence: TGTGCCAGCAGCACACTTCTAGCGGGGGGGAGCACAGATACGCAGTATTTT.

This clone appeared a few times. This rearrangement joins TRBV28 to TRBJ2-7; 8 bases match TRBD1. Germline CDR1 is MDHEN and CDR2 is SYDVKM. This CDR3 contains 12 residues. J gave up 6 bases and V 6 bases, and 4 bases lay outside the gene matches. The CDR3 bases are TGTGCCAGCAGCACCACAGGGGGCGAGCAGTACTTC. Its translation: CASSTTGGEQYF.

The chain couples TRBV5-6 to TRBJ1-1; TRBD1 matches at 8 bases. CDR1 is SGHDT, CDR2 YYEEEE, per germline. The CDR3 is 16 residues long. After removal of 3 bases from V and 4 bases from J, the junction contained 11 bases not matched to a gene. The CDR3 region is CASSSSWTGWGTEAFF. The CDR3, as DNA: TGTGCCAGCAGCTCGTCTTGGACAGGGTGGGGCACTGAAGCTTTCTTT.

Here the CDR3 reads CASSQANTLLGEAFF. The DNA of the CDR3 is TGTGCCAGCAGCCAAGCAAATACCCTCCTAGGTGAAGCTTTCTTT. V and J are TRBV4-2 and TRBJ1-1; D uncertain. The CDR3 length is 15 residues. Trimming stripped 1 base from V and 7 bases from J, with 16 bases between. The germline V gene encodes CDR1 LGHNA and CDR2 YNFKEQ.

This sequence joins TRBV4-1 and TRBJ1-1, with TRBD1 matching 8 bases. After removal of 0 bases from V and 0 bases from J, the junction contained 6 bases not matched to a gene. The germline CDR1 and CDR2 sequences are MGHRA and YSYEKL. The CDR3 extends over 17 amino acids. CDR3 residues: CASSQEGQGKMNTEAFF. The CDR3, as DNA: TGCGCCAGCAGCCAAGAAGGACAGGGTAAAATGAACACTGAAGCTTTCTTT.

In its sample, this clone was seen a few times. The CDR3 is CASSQGRSVGTGMNTEAFF. The CDR3 coding sequence is TGTGCCAGCAGCCAAGGGCGATCTGTGGGGACAGGGATGAACACTGAAGCTTTCTTT. The chain links TRBV14 to TRBJ1-1; 9 nucleotides line up with TRBD1. The CDR3 has 19 residues. The trim removed 1 base at V and 0 bases at J, leaving 12 bases unmatched. Germline V gene data show CDR1 as SGHDN and CDR2 as FVKESK.

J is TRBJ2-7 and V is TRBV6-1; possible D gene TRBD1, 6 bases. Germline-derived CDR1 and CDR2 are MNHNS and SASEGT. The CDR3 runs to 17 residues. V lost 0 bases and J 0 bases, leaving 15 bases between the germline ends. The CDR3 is CASSEAPSGQTSYEQYF. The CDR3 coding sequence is TGTGCCAGCAGTGAAGCGCCCAGCGGACAGACCTCCTACGAGCAGTACTTC.

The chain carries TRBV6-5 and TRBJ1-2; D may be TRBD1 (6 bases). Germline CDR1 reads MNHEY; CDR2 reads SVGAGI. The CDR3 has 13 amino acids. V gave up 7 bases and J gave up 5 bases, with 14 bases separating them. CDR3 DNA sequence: TGTGCCAGCACGGACAGCCATTCTTATGGCTACACCTTC. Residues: CASTDSHSYGYTF.

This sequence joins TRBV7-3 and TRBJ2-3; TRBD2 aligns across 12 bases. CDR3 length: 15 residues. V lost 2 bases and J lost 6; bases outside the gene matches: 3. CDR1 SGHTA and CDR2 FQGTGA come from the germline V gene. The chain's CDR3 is CASSLGTSGRDTQYF. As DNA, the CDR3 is TGTGCCAGCAGCTTAGGTACTAGCGGGAGGGATACGCAGTATTTT.

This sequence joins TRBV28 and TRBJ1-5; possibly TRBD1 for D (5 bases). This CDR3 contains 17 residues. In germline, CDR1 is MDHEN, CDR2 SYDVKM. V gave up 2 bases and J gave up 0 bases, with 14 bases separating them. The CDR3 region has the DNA TGTGCCAGCAGTTTAATAAGTGGGGCACTTAGCAATCAGCCCCAGCATTTT. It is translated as CASSLISGALSNQPQHF.

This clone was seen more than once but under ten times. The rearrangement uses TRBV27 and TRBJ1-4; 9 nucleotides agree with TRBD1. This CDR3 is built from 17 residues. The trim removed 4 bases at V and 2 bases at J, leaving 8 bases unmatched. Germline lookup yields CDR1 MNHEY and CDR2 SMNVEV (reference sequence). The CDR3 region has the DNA TGTGCCAGCAGTTCGCAAGAACAGGGGGCGACTAATGAAAAACTGTTTTTT. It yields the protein CASSSQEQGATNEKLFF.

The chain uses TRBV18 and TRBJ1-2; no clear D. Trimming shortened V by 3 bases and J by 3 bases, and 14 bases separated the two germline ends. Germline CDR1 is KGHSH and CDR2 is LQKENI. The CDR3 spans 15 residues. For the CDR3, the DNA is TGTGCCAGCTCACCCGAGGGCAGCATGGACTATGGCTACACCTTC. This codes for CASSPEGSMDYGYTF.

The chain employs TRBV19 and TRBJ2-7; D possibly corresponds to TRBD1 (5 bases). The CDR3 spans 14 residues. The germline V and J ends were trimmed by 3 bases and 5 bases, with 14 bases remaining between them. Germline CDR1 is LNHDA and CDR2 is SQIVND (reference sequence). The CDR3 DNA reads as TGTGCCAGTAGTATGGAGACAGAGCAAGACGAGCAGTACTTC. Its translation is CASSMETEQDEQYF.

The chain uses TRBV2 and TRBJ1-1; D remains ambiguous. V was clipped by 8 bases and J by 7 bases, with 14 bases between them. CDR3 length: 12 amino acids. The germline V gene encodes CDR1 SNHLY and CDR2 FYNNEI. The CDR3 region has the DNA TGTGCCAGCTCTAGGTCGGTCATTGAAGCTTTCTTT. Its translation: CASSRSVIEAFF. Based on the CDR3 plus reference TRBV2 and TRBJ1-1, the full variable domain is EPEVTQTPSHQVTQMGQEVILRCVPISNHLYFYWYRQILGQKVEFLVSFYNNEISEKSEIFDDQFSVERPDGSNFTLKIRSTKLEDSAMYFCASSRSVIEAFFGQGTRLTVV.